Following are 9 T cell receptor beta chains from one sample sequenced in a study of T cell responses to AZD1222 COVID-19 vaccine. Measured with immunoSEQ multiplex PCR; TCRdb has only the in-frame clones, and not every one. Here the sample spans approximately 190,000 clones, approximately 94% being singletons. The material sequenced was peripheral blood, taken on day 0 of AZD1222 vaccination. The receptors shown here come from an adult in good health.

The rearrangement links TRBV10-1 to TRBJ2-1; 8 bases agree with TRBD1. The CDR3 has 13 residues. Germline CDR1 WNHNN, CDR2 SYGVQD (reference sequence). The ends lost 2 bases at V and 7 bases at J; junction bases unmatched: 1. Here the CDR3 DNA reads TGCGCCAGCAGTGAGACAGGGGGGAATGAGCAGTTCTTC. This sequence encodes CASSETGGNEQFF.

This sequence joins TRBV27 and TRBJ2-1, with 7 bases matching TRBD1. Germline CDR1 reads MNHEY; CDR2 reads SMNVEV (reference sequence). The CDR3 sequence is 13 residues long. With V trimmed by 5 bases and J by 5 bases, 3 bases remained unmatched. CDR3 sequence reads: CASSRQGNNEQFF. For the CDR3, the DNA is TGTGCCAGCAGTAGACAGGGAAACAATGAGCAGTTCTTC.

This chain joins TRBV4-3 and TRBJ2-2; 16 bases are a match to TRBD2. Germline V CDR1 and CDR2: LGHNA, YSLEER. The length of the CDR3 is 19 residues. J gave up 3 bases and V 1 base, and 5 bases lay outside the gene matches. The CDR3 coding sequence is TGCGCCAGCAGCCAAGGGGGACTAGCGGGAGGGCCCGACACCGGGGAGCTGTTTTTT. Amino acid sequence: CASSQGGLAGGPDTGELFF.

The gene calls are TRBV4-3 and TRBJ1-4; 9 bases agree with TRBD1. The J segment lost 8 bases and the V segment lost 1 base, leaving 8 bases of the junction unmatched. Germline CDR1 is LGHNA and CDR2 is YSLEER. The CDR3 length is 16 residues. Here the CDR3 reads CASSQGLGTGQEKLFF. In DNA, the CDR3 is TGCGCCAGCAGCCAAGGTTTAGGGACAGGGCAGGAAAAACTGTTTTTT.

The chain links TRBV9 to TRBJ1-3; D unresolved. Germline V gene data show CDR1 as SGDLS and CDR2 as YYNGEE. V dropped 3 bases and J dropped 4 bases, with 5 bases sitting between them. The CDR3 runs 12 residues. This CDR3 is CASSGVGNTIYF. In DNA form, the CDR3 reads TGTGCCAGCAGCGGGGTCGGAAACACCATATATTTT.

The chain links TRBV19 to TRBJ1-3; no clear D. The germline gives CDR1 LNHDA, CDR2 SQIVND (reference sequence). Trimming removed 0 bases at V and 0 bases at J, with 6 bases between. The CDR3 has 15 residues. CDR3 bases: TGTGCCAGTAGTATAGACGGACCCTCTGGAAACACCATATATTTT. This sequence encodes CASSIDGPSGNTIYF.

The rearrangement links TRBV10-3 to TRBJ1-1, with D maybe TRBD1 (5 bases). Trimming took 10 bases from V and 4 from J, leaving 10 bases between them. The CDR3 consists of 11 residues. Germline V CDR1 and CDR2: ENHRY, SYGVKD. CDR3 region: CATNGGTEAFF. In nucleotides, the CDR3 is TGTGCCACTAATGGGGGCACTGAAGCTTTCTTT.

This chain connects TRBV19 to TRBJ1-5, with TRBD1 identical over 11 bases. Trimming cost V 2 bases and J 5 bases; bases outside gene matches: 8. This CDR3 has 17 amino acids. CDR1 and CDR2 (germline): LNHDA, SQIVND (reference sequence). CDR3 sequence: CASSINRDRGKDQPQHF. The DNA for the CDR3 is TGTGCCAGTAGTATAAACCGGGACAGGGGGAAGGATCAGCCCCAGCATTTT.

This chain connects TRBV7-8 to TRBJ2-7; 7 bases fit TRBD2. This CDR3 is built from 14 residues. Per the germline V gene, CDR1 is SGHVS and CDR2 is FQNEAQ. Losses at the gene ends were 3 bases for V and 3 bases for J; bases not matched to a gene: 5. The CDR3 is CASSFGGSNYEQYF. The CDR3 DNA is TGTGCCAGCAGCTTCGGCGGGAGTAACTACGAGCAGTACTTC. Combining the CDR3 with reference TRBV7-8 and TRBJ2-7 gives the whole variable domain GAGVSQSPRYKVAKRGQDVALRCDPISGHVSLFWYQQALGQGPEFLTYFQNEAQLDKSGLPSDRFFAERPEGSVSTLKIQRTQQEDSAVYLCASSFGGSNYEQYFGPGTRLTVT.